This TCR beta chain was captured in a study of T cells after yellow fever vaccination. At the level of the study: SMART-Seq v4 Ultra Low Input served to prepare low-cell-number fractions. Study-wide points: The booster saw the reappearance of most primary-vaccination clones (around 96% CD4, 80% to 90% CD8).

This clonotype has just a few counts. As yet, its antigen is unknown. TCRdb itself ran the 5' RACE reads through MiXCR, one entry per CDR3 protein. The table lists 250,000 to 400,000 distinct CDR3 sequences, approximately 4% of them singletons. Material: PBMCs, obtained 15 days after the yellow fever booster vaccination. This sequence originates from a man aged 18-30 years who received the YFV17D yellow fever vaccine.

CDR3 nucleotide sequence: TGTGCCAGCTCACCACCTCCGGGACCTGGCAATGAGCAGTTCTTC. Its translation is CASSPPPGPGNEQFF. The chain has TRBV18 and TRBJ2-1; D assignment may be TRBD1 or TRBD2 (5 bases each). The CDR3 is 15 amino acids. V shed 0 bases and J shed 6 bases, with 12 bases lying between them. CDR1 KGHSH and CDR2 LQKENI come from the germline V gene.